The T cell receptor beta chain under discussion was sequenced for a study of control samples from healthy donors and cancer patients. Sequencing was performed with immunoSEQ multiplex PCR; in TCRdb, only in-frame clones are kept and a portion is missing. The sample consists of about 170,000 clones, about 93% of them appearing once. About this clone: An end of the junction differs from the germline gene, which may be a read error.

The clonotype was recovered from a woman between 55 and 75 years old in good health. The sequenced sample was blood.

CDR3 sequence reads: CCGGVYTEAFF. The CDR3, as DNA: TGTTGTGGAGGGGTGTACACTGAAGCTTTCTTT. The chain combines TRBV20-1 with TRBJ1-1; D is perhaps TRBD1 (5 bases). The germline V gene encodes CDR1 DFQATT and CDR2 SNEGSKA (reference sequence). This CDR3 comprises 11 residues.